Sequencing of this TCR beta chain was carried out in a study of CD8 T cells in Susac syndrome. Background on the study: Treatment status at blood draw for the Susac syndrome patients was therapy-naive, corticosteroids, or intravenous immunoglobulin alone.

The authors reverse transcribed 0.5 to 1 ug RNA with random hexamers. Coverage of TCR beta CDR3 amplification by immunoSEQ multiplex PCR extended to 54 Vbeta and 13 Jbeta. TCRdb reprocessed the immunoSEQ multiplex PCR reads via MiXCR and lists one record per CDR3 protein. The sample yields some 140,000 distinct CDR3 sequences, 95% seen once. General study points: Within total CD8+ repertoires, over 15 Susac-specific public clones were found, and within CD8+ TEMRA repertoires, five.

On this clonotype: Antigen unknown.

This sequence originates from a human donor with Susac syndrome. Material for sequencing was CD8+ T cells from PBMCs.

CDR3 coding DNA: TGCAGCGTTGCTGGGTCCGCTAAGGGACAGCTCTACGAGCAGTACTTC. It specifies CSVAGSAKGQLYEQYF. The chain joins TRBV29-1 to TRBJ2-7, with 7 bases matching TRBD1. Per the germline V gene, CDR1 is SQVTM and CDR2 is ANQGSEA. CDR3 size: 16 residues. J lost 3 bases, V lost 4 bases, and 15 bases had no gene match.